This T cell receptor (beta chain) was captured by sequencing in a study of T cell responses to AZD1222 COVID-19 vaccine. Data came from immunoSEQ multiplex PCR; TCRdb stores just in-frame clones and leaves some out. This sample carries about 79,000 clones, under 95% of them seen once, and the ten largest clones take around 7.1%. CDR1 and CDR2 (germline): SGHTA, FQGNSA. The CDR3 is 15 amino acids. V was pared by 6 bases and J by 7 bases, with 7 bases of the junction left unmatched. Study results and limitations: Spike-wide coverage was observed for vaccine-associated CD4 TCRs, with dominant responses at 160-218 and 743-854. Females outnumbered males among donors, who were mostly white British; clonal diversity was possibly underestimated. As reported, nearly half of all spike-specific TCRs target variant regions that are unmutated.

A single count supports this clone. No antigen is known for it. The genes are TRBV7-2 and TRBJ2-1, with 12 positions matching TRBD2. This TCR was sampled from an adult in good health. The specimen comprised peripheral blood, sampled on day 0 of MenACWY control vaccination. This CDR3 is CASRSLLAGGNEQFF. In DNA form, the CDR3 reads TGTGCCAGCAGGTCTTTACTAGCGGGAGGTAATGAGCAGTTCTTC. Drawing the rest from reference TRBV7-2 and TRBJ2-1, the complete variable domain is GAGVSQSPSNKVTEKGKDVELRCDPISGHTALYWYRQSLGQGLEFLIYFQGNSAPDKSGLPSDRFSAERTGGSVSTLTIQRTQQEDSAVYLCASRSLLAGGNEQFFGPGTRLTVL.